The 2 T cell receptor beta chains given below trace back to one sample, sequenced in a study of cytomegalovirus exposure and HLA in healthy donors. PCR primers comprised 60 Vbeta and 13 Jbeta primers. Clones were read by immunoSEQ multiplex PCR, and TCRdb kept only the in-frame ones, dropping some. The data contain roughly 180,000 clones, roughly four fifths of them singletons. Sequenced input: PBMCs. Every receptor here comes from a girl aged 5 to 17 in good health and CMV-seropositive.

The chain is built from TRBV4-2 and TRBJ2-3, with unresolved D. Germline V CDR1 and CDR2: LGHNA, YNFKEQ. Between the trimmed V and J ends, which lost 2 bases and 6 bases, there was a span of 3 bases. This CDR3 region has 11 residues. This CDR3 is CASSQSDTQYF. In DNA, the CDR3 is TGTGCCAGCAGCCAATCGGATACGCAGTATTTT.

The rearrangement links TRBV2 to TRBJ1-2, with D hard to call. The length of the CDR3 is 12 residues. CDR1 and CDR2 from the germline V gene are SNHLY and FYNNEI. V lost 7 bases and J 7 bases, leaving 13 bases between the germline ends. CDR3 protein: CASTNDLFGYTF. In DNA, the CDR3 is TGTGCCAGCACTAACGACTTGTTTGGCTACACCTTC.